The rows below give T cell receptor beta chains drawn from one sample of a study of identical twins. A single record per CDR3 protein comes from TCRdb applying MiXCR to the 5' RACE reads. The sample lists about 530,000 distinct CDR3 sequences; roughly 15% were seen once. This sample was also put to use in a study of yellow fever vaccine responses in identical twins.

Sequenced input: CD4+ T cells sorted from blood. The receptor source for this set is a woman under 30 in good health. CDR3s include the opening cysteine and the closing phenylalanine or tryptophan. The D gene is left open where the match is weak. Rows give clone size only sometimes, using once, few, many, or a class for an expanded clone.

V: TRBV10-3; size: NA; D: NA; J: TRBJ1-2; CDR3: CAITPSGGRAYGYTF; DNA: TGTGCCATCACCCCATCCGGGGGGCGCGCCTATGGCTACACCTTC
V: TRBV6-1; size: few; D: TRBD2; J: TRBJ2-3; CDR3: CASRPSGGTDTQYF; DNA: TGTGCCAGCAGGCCTAGCGGGGGCACAGATACGCAGTATTTT
V: TRBV10-3; size: once; D: TRBD2; J: TRBJ2-7; CDR3: CAIGTSHAGEQYF; DNA: TGTGCCATTGGGACTAGTCATGCTGGCGAGCAGTACTTC
V: TRBV6-1; size: NA; D: NA; J: TRBJ1-2; CDR3: CASRVGVEAYGYTF; DNA: TGTGCCAGCAGGGTCGGGGTGGAAGCCTATGGCTACACCTTC
V: TRBV7-9; size: NA; D: NA; J: TRBJ2-3; CDR3: CASSPKGDTQYF; DNA: TGTGCCAGCAGCCCTAAGGGCGATACGCAGTATTTT
V: TRBV7-8; size: NA; D: TRBD1; J: TRBJ2-5; CDR3: CASSLTGWLKETQYF; DNA: TGTGCCAGCAGCTTGACAGGGTGGTTGAAAGAGACCCAGTACTTC
V: TRBV9; size: few; D: NA; J: TRBJ1-2; CDR3: CASSVGFSGGSEDYGYTF; DNA: TGTGCCAGCAGCGTAGGGTTTTCGGGCGGCTCCGAGGACTATGGCTACACCTTC
V: TRBV4-1; size: few; D: NA; J: TRBJ2-5; CDR3: CASSQVWATHGTQYF; DNA: TGCGCCAGCAGCCAAGTTTGGGCCACCCACGGGACCCAGTACTTC
V: TRBV12-3/TRBV12-4; size: NA; D: NA; J: TRBJ2-2; CDR3: CASSPVGGASKGGELFF; DNA: TGTGCCAGCAGTCCTGTCGGCGGAGCTAGCAAGGGCGGGGAGCTGTTTTTT
V: TRBV6-5; size: NA; D: NA; J: TRBJ2-7; CDR3: CASTSPAREQYF; DNA: TGTGCCAGCACCTCGCCCGCGAGGGAGCAGTACTTC
V: TRBV6-1; size: few; D: NA; J: TRBJ2-5; CDR3: CASSPDIPETQYF; DNA: TGTGCCAGCAGTCCTGATATTCCAGAGACCCAGTACTTC
V: TRBV29-1; size: NA; D: TRBD2; J: TRBJ2-7; CDR3: CSPETSGVSYEQYF; DNA: TGCAGCCCGGAGACTAGCGGGGTCTCCTACGAGCAGTACTTC
V: TRBV6-5; size: few; D: TRBD1; J: TRBJ1-6; CDR3: CASSPSTGANSPLHF; DNA: TGTGCCAGCAGTCCCTCGACAGGGGCAAATTCACCCCTCCACTTT
V: TRBV10-3; size: NA; D: NA; J: TRBJ2-7; CDR3: CAIRGTHEQYF; DNA: TGTGCCATCCGCGGGACCCACGAGCAGTACTTC
V: TRBV24-1; size: NA; D: NA; J: TRBJ1-2; CDR3: CATSGGDKNYGYTF; DNA: TGTGCCACCAGTGGGGGGGACAAGAACTATGGCTACACCTTC
V: TRBV12-3/TRBV12-4; size: few; D: NA; J: TRBJ2-2; CDR3: CASNPRETGELFF; DNA: TGTGCCAGCAATCCCCGCGAGACCGGGGAGCTGTTTTTT
V: TRBV12-3/TRBV12-4; size: many; D: TRBD1; J: TRBJ1-2; CDR3: CASSPRDSNAWGYTF; DNA: TGTGCCAGCAGTCCCCGGGACAGCAATGCTTGGGGCTACACCTTC
V: TRBV15; size: NA; D: TRBD1; J: TRBJ1-6; CDR3: CATAVGQANSPLHF; DNA: TGTGCCACCGCCGTTGGACAGGCAAATTCACCCCTCCACTTT
V: TRBV7-8; size: few; D: TRBD1; J: TRBJ2-3; CDR3: CASSTGQGAWGTDTQYF; DNA: TGTGCCAGCAGCACAGGGCAGGGGGCCTGGGGCACAGATACGCAGTATTTT
V: TRBV5-1; size: NA; D: TRBD2; J: TRBJ2-3; CDR3: CASSPSPSGGYTDTQYF; DNA: TGCGCCAGCAGCCCCTCTCCAAGCGGGGGATACACAGATACGCAGTATTTT
V: TRBV7-9; size: NA; D: NA; J: TRBJ1-4; CDR3: CASSLNSATNEKLFF; DNA: TGTGCCAGCAGCTTAAACAGCGCAACTAATGAAAAACTGTTTTTT
V: TRBV2; size: NA; D: NA; J: TRBJ2-1; CDR3: CASSGARASSYNEQFF; DNA: TGTGCCAGCAGTGGGGCGCGGGCGAGCTCCTACAATGAGCAGTTCTTC
V: TRBV5-1; size: NA; D: TRBD2; J: TRBJ2-7; CDR3: CASSWTSGRAHEQYF; DNA: TGCGCCAGCAGCTGGACTAGCGGAAGAGCTCACGAGCAGTACTTC
V: TRBV12-3/TRBV12-4; size: NA; D: TRBD2; J: TRBJ2-1; CDR3: CASSSGLAGGAEQFF; DNA: TGTGCCAGCAGTTCCGGACTAGCGGGAGGGGCTGAGCAGTTCTTC
V: TRBV27; size: NA; D: TRBD1; J: TRBJ1-1; CDR3: CASSLSWPGGGGNTEAFF; DNA: TGTGCCAGCAGTTTATCTTGGCCAGGGGGCGGTGGTAACACTGAAGCTTTCTTT
V: TRBV20-1; size: NA; D: NA; J: TRBJ1-1; CDR3: CSAMRDNQVTTEAFF; DNA: TGCAGTGCTATGAGGGACAACCAAGTCACCACTGAAGCTTTCTTT
V: TRBV2; size: few; D: TRBD2; J: TRBJ2-1; CDR3: CASRHGGSTRFGGEQFF; DNA: TGTGCCAGCAGACACGGGGGGTCGACACGGTTTGGTGGTGAGCAGTTCTTC
V: TRBV10-3; size: NA; D: TRBD2; J: TRBJ2-5; CDR3: CAISSGGGTETQYF; DNA: TGTGCCATCAGTTCGGGAGGGGGTACAGAGACCCAGTACTTC
V: TRBV27; size: few; D: TRBD2; J: TRBJ2-7; CDR3: CASSLSWLGGSSYEQYF; DNA: TGTGCCAGCAGTTTATCATGGCTGGGCGGGAGCTCCTACGAGCAGTACTTC
V: TRBV20-1; size: few; D: NA; J: TRBJ2-7; CDR3: CSAPGRSRDEQYF; DNA: TGCAGTGCTCCAGGACGGTCCAGGGACGAGCAGTACTTC
V: TRBV10-3; size: NA; D: TRBD1; J: TRBJ2-1; CDR3: CAIQKGASGNEQFF; DNA: TGTGCCATCCAGAAGGGGGCGTCGGGCAATGAGCAGTTCTTC
V: TRBV4-1; size: NA; D: NA; J: TRBJ1-1; CDR3: CASSQDSRVGFVTEAFF; DNA: TGCGCCAGCAGCCAAGATTCCCGTGTAGGGTTTGTCACTGAAGCTTTCTTT
V: TRBV5-8; size: NA; D: TRBD2; J: TRBJ2-2; CDR3: CASSLFQRGNTGELFF; DNA: TGTGCCAGCAGCTTGTTTCAGCGGGGAAACACCGGGGAGCTGTTTTTT
V: TRBV10-3; size: few; D: TRBD2; J: TRBJ2-1; CDR3: CAISERASGYNEQFF; DNA: TGTGCCATCAGTGAGAGGGCTAGCGGATACAATGAGCAGTTCTTC
V: TRBV15; size: few; D: TRBD1; J: TRBJ2-7; CDR3: CATSRDSWDSSYEQYF; DNA: TGTGCCACCAGCAGAGATAGTTGGGACAGCTCCTACGAGCAGTACTTC
V: TRBV20-1; size: many; D: NA; J: TRBJ1-2; CDR3: CSASLRTNYGYTF; DNA: TGCAGTGCTAGTCTACGGACTAACTATGGCTACACCTTC
V: TRBV6-5; size: NA; D: TRBD1; J: TRBJ2-5; CDR3: CASSYAGTGKETQYF; DNA: TGTGCCAGCAGTTACGCCGGGACAGGGAAAGAGACCCAGTACTTC
V: TRBV18; size: few; D: NA; J: TRBJ2-3; CDR3: CASSPLPPDTQYF; DNA: TGTGCCAGCTCACCACTCCCCCCAGATACGCAGTATTTT
V: TRBV10-3; size: many; D: TRBD2; J: TRBJ2-1; CDR3: CAISVAGGSHNEQFF; DNA: TGTGCCATCAGTGTAGCGGGAGGGTCGCACAATGAGCAGTTCTTC
V: TRBV14; size: NA; D: NA; J: TRBJ2-5; CDR3: CASSRNEKGTLAETQYF; DNA: TGTGCCAGCAGCCGCAACGAAAAGGGGACGCTGGCGGAGACCCAGTACTTC
V: TRBV6-1; size: few; D: NA; J: TRBJ1-2; CDR3: CASSDLGGTTYGYTF; DNA: TGTGCCAGCAGTGACCTTGGGGGCACCACCTATGGCTACACCTTC
V: TRBV6-1; size: few; D: NA; J: TRBJ1-6; CDR3: CASRPTGGFNSPLHF; DNA: TGTGCCAGCAGACCGACCGGAGGGTTCAATTCACCCCTCCACTTT
V: TRBV19; size: NA; D: TRBD1; J: TRBJ2-7; CDR3: CASSSGTGLHEQYF; DNA: TGTGCCAGTAGTTCCGGGACAGGGCTCCACGAGCAGTACTTC
V: TRBV20-1; size: NA; D: NA; J: TRBJ1-6; CDR3: CSAKRAGRMAKGSPLHF; DNA: TGCAGTGCTAAACGGGCAGGAAGAATGGCGAAGGGTTCACCCCTCCACTTT
V: TRBV4-1; size: few; D: TRBD2; J: TRBJ2-3; CDR3: CASSQDTASGRNPTQYF; DNA: TGCGCCAGCAGCCAAGATACGGCTAGCGGGAGGAACCCTACGCAGTATTTT
V: TRBV12-3/TRBV12-4; size: many; D: TRBD1; J: TRBJ1-1; CDR3: CASSLGTGVSEAFF; DNA: TGTGCCAGCAGTTTGGGGACAGGGGTGAGTGAAGCTTTCTTT
V: TRBV28; size: few; D: TRBD2; J: TRBJ2-1; CDR3: CASSLQRGPNNEQFF; DNA: TGTGCCAGCAGTTTACAGCGGGGGCCCAACAATGAGCAGTTCTTC
V: TRBV20-1; size: NA; D: TRBD2; J: TRBJ2-7; CDR3: CSATRLAGPYEQYF; DNA: TGCAGTGCAACCCGACTAGCGGGACCTTACGAGCAGTACTTC
V: TRBV5-1; size: few; D: TRBD1; J: TRBJ1-2; CDR3: CASSLGGTGGDGYTF; DNA: TGCGCCAGCAGCTTGGGAGGGACAGGGGGCGATGGCTACACCTTC
V: TRBV25-1; size: few; D: NA; J: TRBJ2-1; CDR3: CASSAEMVGHNEQFF; DNA: TGTGCCAGCAGTGCTGAAATGGTGGGGCATAATGAGCAGTTCTTC
V: TRBV11-1; size: NA; D: TRBD1; J: TRBJ2-6; CDR3: CASSLALGGQGANMRGANVLTF; DNA: TGTGCCAGCAGCTTAGCCCTTGGAGGACAGGGGGCAAATATGAGAGGGGCCAACGTCCTGACTTTC
V: TRBV10-2; size: few; D: TRBD1; J: TRBJ1-1; CDR3: CASSAGTGSITEAFF; DNA: TGCGCCAGCAGCGCCGGGACAGGGAGTATTACTGAAGCTTTCTTT
V: TRBV20-1; size: few; D: TRBD2; J: TRBJ2-7; CDR3: CSAVTSGLPEQYF; DNA: TGCAGTGCTGTGACTAGCGGTCTCCCCGAGCAGTACTTC